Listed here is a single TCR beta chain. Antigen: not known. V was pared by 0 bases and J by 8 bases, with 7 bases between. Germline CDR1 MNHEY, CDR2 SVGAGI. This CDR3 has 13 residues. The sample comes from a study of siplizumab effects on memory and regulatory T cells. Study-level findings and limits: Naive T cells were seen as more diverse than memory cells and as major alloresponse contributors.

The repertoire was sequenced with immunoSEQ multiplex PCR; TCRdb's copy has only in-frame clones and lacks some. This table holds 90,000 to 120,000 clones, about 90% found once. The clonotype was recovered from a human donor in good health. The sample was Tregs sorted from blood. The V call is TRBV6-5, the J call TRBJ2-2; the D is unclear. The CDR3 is CASSYSRRGELFF. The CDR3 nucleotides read TGTGCCAGCAGTTACTCGAGGCGGGGGGAGCTGTTTTTT.